The present T cell receptor beta chain was sequenced within a study of blood T cells in healthy people across ages. Combining a sample-barcoded 5' primer with a J-beta primer mix, a second PCR ran for roughly 6 to 11 cycles. TCRdb analysed the 5' RACE reads with MiXCR anew, one entry per CDR3 protein. This sample has 550,000 to 600,000 distinct CDR3 sequences, with less than 60% found just once. CDR3 length: 18 residues. Germline V gene lookup returns CDR1 SGHVS and CDR2 FQNEAQ. V dropped 0 bases and J dropped 7; count of bases not matched to a gene: 12. Sequences were obtained from blood. The TCR originated in an older man in good health. V gene TRBV7-8 combines with J gene TRBJ2-1, with TRBD2 matching 10 bases. The CDR3 protein is CASSLASLAGASGNEQFF. The CDR3 region has the DNA TGTGCCAGCAGCTTAGCGTCTCTAGCGGGGGCCTCTGGTAATGAGCAGTTCTTC. Complete variable domain (other parts from reference TRBV7-8 and TRBJ2-1): GAGVSQSPRYKVAKRGQDVALRCDPISGHVSLFWYQQALGQGPEFLTYFQNEAQLDKSGLPSDRFFAERPEGSVSTLKIQRTQQEDSAVYLCASSLASLAGASGNEQFFGPGTRLTVL.